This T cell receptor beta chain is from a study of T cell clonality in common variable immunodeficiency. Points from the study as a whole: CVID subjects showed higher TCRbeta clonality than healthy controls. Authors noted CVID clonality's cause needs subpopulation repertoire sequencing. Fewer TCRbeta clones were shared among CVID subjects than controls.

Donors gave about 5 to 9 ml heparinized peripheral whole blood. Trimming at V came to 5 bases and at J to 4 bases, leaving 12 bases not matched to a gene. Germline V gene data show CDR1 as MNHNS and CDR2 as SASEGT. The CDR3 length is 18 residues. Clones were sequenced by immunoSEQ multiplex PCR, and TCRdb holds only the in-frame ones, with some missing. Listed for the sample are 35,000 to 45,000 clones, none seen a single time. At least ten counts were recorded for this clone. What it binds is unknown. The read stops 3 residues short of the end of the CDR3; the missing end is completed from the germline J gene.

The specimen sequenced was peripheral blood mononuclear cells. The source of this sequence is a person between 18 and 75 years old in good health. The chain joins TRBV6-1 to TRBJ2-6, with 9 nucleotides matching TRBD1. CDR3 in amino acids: CASSKGQGMTSGANVLTF. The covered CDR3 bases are TGTGCCAGCAGTAAAGGACAGGGGATGACGTCGGGGGCCAACGTC.